Shown below are 27 T cell receptor beta chains from a single sample sequenced in a study of cytomegalovirus exposure and HLA in healthy donors. Generated by immunoSEQ multiplex PCR, the TCRdb table keeps only in-frame clones and is missing some. Of about 130,000 clones in the sample, 89% were seen once. What was sequenced was PBMCs. The receptor set was obtained from a man in his thirties or forties in good health and CMV-seronegative.

V is TRBV28 and J is TRBJ1-4; the D gene is possibly TRBD1 (6 bases). Germline CDR1 MDHEN, CDR2 SYDVKM. CDR3 size: 16 residues. V was shortened by 1 base and J by 5 bases, with 14 bases between the two germline ends. This CDR3 is CASSLLNRDGNEKLFF. The CDR3 region has the DNA TGTGCCAGCAGTTTATTGAACAGGGACGGCAATGAAAAACTGTTTTTT.

V usage is TRBV7-9 and J usage is TRBJ1-2, with 8 nucleotides matching TRBD1. CDR3 length: 16 amino acids. The ends lost 5 bases at V and 2 bases at J; junction bases unmatched: 10. Germline CDR1 and CDR2: SEHNR and FQNEAQ (reference sequence). CDR3 sequence: CASSLLRGPKNYGYTF. In DNA form, the CDR3 reads TGTGCCAGCAGCCTCCTCAGGGGGCCGAAAAACTATGGCTACACCTTC. Combining the CDR3 with reference TRBV7-9 and TRBJ1-2 gives the whole variable domain DTGVSQNPRHKITKRGQNVTFRCDPISEHNRLYWYRQTLGQGPEFLTYFQNEAQLEKSRLLSDRFSAERPKGSFSTLEIQRTEQGDSAMYLCASSLLRGPKNYGYTFGSGTRLTVV.

The V gene is TRBV28, the J gene TRBJ2-7; perhaps TRBD1 as D (6 bases). The germline CDR1 and CDR2 sequences are MDHEN and SYDVKM. The CDR3 has 13 residues. V lost 4 bases and J 4 bases, leaving 11 bases between the germline ends. This CDR3 reads CASSSPDRYEQYF. CDR3 nucleotide sequence: TGTGCCAGCAGTTCCCCCGACAGGTACGAGCAGTACTTC.

This chain joins TRBV27 and TRBJ2-1; 11 nucleotides agree with TRBD2. Germline CDR1 reads MNHEY; CDR2 reads SMNVEV (reference sequence). The length of the CDR3 is 17 residues. Trimming cost V 7 bases and J 0 bases; bases outside gene matches: 8. In DNA, the CDR3 is TGTGCCAGCACCTTATCTAGCGGGGGGCTCTCCTACAATGAGCAGTTCTTC. This codes for CASTLSSGGLSYNEQFF.

The chain recombines TRBV27 with TRBJ2-7; 12 bases align to TRBD1. The CDR3 has 16 residues. The V segment lost 4 bases and the J segment 6 bases; nucleotides outside the gene matches: 10. Looked up from germline, CDR1 is MNHEY and CDR2 is SMNVEV (reference sequence). CDR3 sequence reads: CASSSRLGDRGLEQYF. Written as DNA, the CDR3 is TGTGCCAGCAGTTCCCGATTGGGGGACAGGGGGCTCGAGCAGTACTTC.

This clone was seen once. The chain joins TRBV5-1 to TRBJ2-7, with D possibly TRBD1 on 6 matching bases. V gave up 5 bases and J gave up 0 bases, with 9 bases separating them. CDR3 length: 13 amino acids. Germline V lookup: CDR1 SGHRS, CDR2 YFSETQ. The CDR3 DNA sequence: TGCGCCAGCAGACCAGGGGCCTCCTACGAGCAGTACTTC. Translation gives CASRPGASYEQYF.

The chain joins TRBV5-1 to TRBJ2-7; the D is unclear. V was cut by 0 bases and J by 7 bases, with 17 bases left in between. Per germline, CDR1 SGHRS and CDR2 YFSETQ. CDR3 length: 15 amino acids. CDR3 bases: TGCGCCAGCAGCTTGGGCTCGCGGTCAGTCGGTGAGCAGTACTTC. As protein: CASSLGSRSVGEQYF.

The CDR3 sequence is CASSLELPAYEQYF. CDR3 coding DNA: TGCGCCAGCAGCTTGGAGCTACCCGCCTACGAGCAGTACTTC. The chain links TRBV5-1 to TRBJ2-7; D gene ambiguous. V lost 0 bases to trimming and J lost 2 bases, with 9 bases between them. CDR1 is SGHRS and CDR2 is YFSETQ in the germline V gene. The CDR3 runs 14 residues.

The gene calls are TRBV7-2 and TRBJ1-1; D gene uncertain. CDR1 and CDR2 from the germline V gene are SGHTA and FQGNSA. V lost 3 bases and J lost 7, with 12 bases in between. This CDR3 has 13 residues. The CDR3 region has the DNA TGTGCCAGCAGCTTTGAGAGGAACCGTGAAGCTTTCTTT. It is translated as CASSFERNREAFF.

The genes are TRBV7-9 and TRBJ1-1; weak D call: TRBD1 (6 bases). Looked up from germline, CDR1 is SEHNR and CDR2 is FQNEAQ (reference sequence). Trimming removed 5 bases at V and 6 bases at J, with 10 bases between. The CDR3 is 12 residues long. CDR3 region: CASSPTGSEAFF. CDR3 nucleotide sequence: TGTGCCAGCAGCCCGACAGGTTCTGAAGCTTTCTTT.

The V and J genes are TRBV7-9 and TRBJ1-6; TRBD1 is a possible D gene (6 bases). Germline loops: CDR1 SEHNR, CDR2 FQNEAQ (reference sequence). This CDR3 has 15 amino acids. V dropped 5 bases and J dropped 3 bases, with 11 bases sitting between them. CDR3 DNA sequence: TGTGCCAGCAGCCCCCTGGACAGCTATAATTCACCCCTCCACTTT. This translates into CASSPLDSYNSPLHF. The entire variable domain, with the rest obtained from reference TRBV7-9 and TRBJ1-6, is as follows: DTGVSQNPRHKITKRGQNVTFRCDPISEHNRLYWYRQTLGQGPEFLTYFQNEAQLEKSRLLSDRFSAERPKGSFSTLEIQRTEQGDSAMYLCASSPLDSYNSPLHFGNGTRLTVT.

The chain links TRBV15 to TRBJ2-5; D is unresolved. CDR1 is LNHNV and CDR2 is YYDKDF in the germline V gene (reference sequence). V was shortened by 0 bases and J by 5 bases, with 16 bases between the two germline ends. CDR3 length: 16 amino acids. The CDR3 region has the DNA TGTGCCACCAGCAGAGATAGTCCTGCCCCCAGGGAGACCCAGTACTTC. Translation: CATSRDSPAPRETQYF.

The chain uses TRBV5-8 and TRBJ2-7; D possibly corresponds to TRBD1 (5 bases). The germline gives CDR1 SGHTS, CDR2 YDEGEE. The CDR3 totals 15 residues. Trimming removed 6 bases at V and 2 bases at J, with 18 bases between. CDR3 protein: CASTLGQGQTYEQYF. The CDR3 nucleotides are TGTGCCAGCACTTTGGGGCAGGGTCAGACCTACGAGCAGTACTTC. The full variable domain, its missing parts supplied by reference TRBV5-8 and TRBJ2-7, is EAGVTQSPTHLIKTRGQQATLRCSPISGHTSVYWYQQALGLGLQFLLWYDEGEERNRGNFPPRFSGRQFPNYSSELNVNALELEDSALYLCASTLGQGQTYEQYFGPGTRLTVT.

This chain uses TRBV5-6 with TRBJ2-1; a possible D gene is TRBD1 (6 bases). Trimming left V 5 bases short and J 10 bases short, with 13 bases between. The CDR3 sequence is 12 residues long. In germline, CDR1 is SGHDT, CDR2 YYEEEE. The CDR3 DNA sequence: TGTGCCAGCAGTCTTAGGGGGATCGAGCAGTTCTTC. Amino acid sequence: CASSLRGIEQFF.

The rearrangement links TRBV28 to TRBJ1-6; 8 positions agree with TRBD1. From germline, CDR1 is MDHEN and CDR2 SYDVKM. There are 16 residues in the CDR3. V dropped 3 bases and J dropped 10; count of bases not matched to a gene: 11. CDR3 nucleotide sequence: TGTGCCAGCAGTTTGGCCAGGGGGACAGGAGGGTCACCCCTCCACTTT. As protein: CASSLARGTGGSPLHF.

V is TRBV28 and J is TRBJ1-4; 9 bases agree with TRBD1. The CDR3 covers 15 residues. V lost 3 bases and J lost 5; bases outside the gene matches: 4. From germline, CDR1 is MDHEN and CDR2 SYDVKM. The chain's CDR3 is CASSFSGTGNEKLFF. In nucleotides, the CDR3 is TGTGCCAGCAGTTTCTCCGGGACAGGGAATGAAAAACTGTTTTTT.

The genes are TRBV6-1 and TRBJ2-5, with a weak D call TRBD1 (6 bases). Trimming removed 6 bases at V and 5 bases at J, with 13 bases between. This CDR3 has 13 amino acids. Germline V gene lookup returns CDR1 MNHNS and CDR2 SASEGT. CDR3 residues: CASSRDNGETQYF. The CDR3 region has the DNA TGTGCCAGCAGCCGGGACAATGGGGAGACCCAGTACTTC.

This chain joins TRBV19 and TRBJ1-5; D call uncertain. The V gene lost 8 bases and the J gene lost 6 bases, with 23 bases spanning the gap. CDR1 and CDR2 (germline): LNHDA, SQIVND (reference sequence). This CDR3 is 16 amino acids long. The CDR3 loop is CASDRGSLSGRQPQHF. CDR3 bases: TGTGCCAGTGACCGCGGCAGCCTCTCTGGTCGTCAGCCCCAGCATTTT.

This chain's CDR3 is CASSQDLTGEETQYF. Written as DNA, the CDR3 is TGCGCCAGCAGCCAAGATCTAACAGGGGAAGAGACCCAGTACTTC. This sequence joins TRBV4-3 and TRBJ2-5; 7 bases fit TRBD1. The length of the CDR3 is 15 residues. Trimming removed 0 bases from V and 3 bases from J; junction bases left unmatched: 4. The V gene's germline CDR1 is LGHNA and CDR2 YSLEER.

V gene TRBV18 combines with J gene TRBJ2-1, with a tentative D call TRBD2 (7 bases). This CDR3 has 17 residues. The V gene lost 1 base and the J gene lost 0 bases, with 13 bases spanning the gap. Germline V gene sequence: CDR1 KGHSH, CDR2 LQKENI. As DNA, the CDR3 is TGTGCCAGCTCACCACAGGGGGGGGCCAGCTCCTACAATGAGCAGTTCTTC. Its protein product is CASSPQGGASSYNEQFF.

The chain links TRBV9 to TRBJ1-2; 7 positions match TRBD1. Germline assignment: CDR1 SGDLS and CDR2 YYNGEE. V lost 3 bases and J lost 0; bases outside the gene matches: 2. The CDR3 totals 14 residues. The CDR3 region has the DNA TGTGCCAGCAGCGAGGGGACAGCTAACTATGGCTACACCTTC. Translating it yields CASSEGTANYGYTF. The whole variable domain, remainder taken from reference TRBV9 and TRBJ1-2, is DSGVTQTPKHLITATGQRVTLRCSPRSGDLSVYWYQQSLDQGLQFLIQYYNGEERAKGNILERFSAQQFPDLHSELNLSSLELGDSALYFCASSEGTANYGYTFGSGTRLTVV.

This clone is medium-sized (0.01 to 0.1%) in the sample. V is TRBV5-6 and J is TRBJ1-1; 7 bases match TRBD1. V was pared by 5 bases and J by 5 bases, with 9 bases of the junction left unmatched. The CDR3 covers 14 residues. The germline V gene encodes CDR1 SGHDT and CDR2 YYEEEE. In DNA form, the CDR3 reads TGTGCCAGCAGTCCGGGACAGCCGAGGACTGAAGCTTTCTTT. Translated, it gives CASSPGQPRTEAFF.

CDR3 in amino acids: CASSSIFEQFF. The CDR3 DNA follows: TGTGCCAGCAGCTCCATTTTTGAGCAGTTCTTC. This chain joins TRBV11-1 and TRBJ2-1; no firm D call. The germline V gene encodes CDR1 SGHAT and CDR2 FQDESV (reference sequence). Trimming removed 4 bases from V and 9 bases from J, with 7 bases in between. The CDR3 consists of 11 residues.

The V and J genes are TRBV6-5 and TRBJ2-3, with 7 bases fitting TRBD2. This CDR3 has 15 residues. J lost 2 bases, V lost 6 bases, and 8 bases had no gene match. Germline CDR1 and CDR2: MNHEY and SVGAGI. DNA of the CDR3: TGTGCCAGCAGAGCGGGGAGGTCGGCCACAGATACGCAGTATTTT. Residues: CASRAGRSATDTQYF.

The chain recombines TRBV7-3 with TRBJ2-6; tentatively, D is TRBD1 (5 bases). The germline CDR1 and CDR2 sequences are SGHTA and FQGTGA. Trimming stripped 4 bases from V and 0 bases from J, with 10 bases between. CDR3 length: 16 residues. The CDR3 here is CASSYTGSSGANVLTF. The CDR3 bases are TGTGCCAGCAGCTATACAGGCTCCTCTGGGGCCAACGTCCTGACTTTC.

The J gene is TRBJ2-1, the V gene TRBV6-5; 7 bases align to TRBD1. The V and J ends lost 6 bases and 4 bases, in that order; junction bases with no gene match: 9. The CDR3 sequence is 15 residues long. Germline V CDR1 and CDR2: MNHEY, SVGAGI. The CDR3 region is CASRATWDSYNEQFF. The CDR3 DNA reads TGTGCCAGCAGAGCCACCTGGGACAGTTACAATGAGCAGTTCTTC.

The chain employs TRBV18 and TRBJ2-7; TRBD1 might be the D (6 bases). Germline V CDR1 and CDR2: KGHSH, LQKENI. The CDR3 contains 19 residues. The ends were cut back, 3 bases at V and 3 bases at J, with 27 bases in the middle. CDR3 amino acids: CASSPPWGPRDLLCYEQYF. CDR3 nucleotides: TGTGCCAGCTCACCCCCGTGGGGGCCCCGGGATCTCCTTTGCTACGAGCAGTACTTC.